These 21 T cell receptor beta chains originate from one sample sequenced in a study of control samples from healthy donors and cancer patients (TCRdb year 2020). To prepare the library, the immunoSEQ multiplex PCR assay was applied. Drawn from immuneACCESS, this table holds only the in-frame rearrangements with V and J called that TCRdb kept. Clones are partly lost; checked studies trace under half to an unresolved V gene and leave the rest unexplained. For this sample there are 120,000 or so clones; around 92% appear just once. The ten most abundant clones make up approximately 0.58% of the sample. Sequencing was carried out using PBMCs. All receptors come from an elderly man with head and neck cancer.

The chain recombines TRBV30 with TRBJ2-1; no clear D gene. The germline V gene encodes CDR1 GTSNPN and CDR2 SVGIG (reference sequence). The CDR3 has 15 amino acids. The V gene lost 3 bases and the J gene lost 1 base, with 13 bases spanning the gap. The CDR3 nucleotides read TGTGCCTGGAGCGTTGGGCTAAGGTCCTACAATGAGCAGTTCTTC. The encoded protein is CAWSVGLRSYNEQFF.

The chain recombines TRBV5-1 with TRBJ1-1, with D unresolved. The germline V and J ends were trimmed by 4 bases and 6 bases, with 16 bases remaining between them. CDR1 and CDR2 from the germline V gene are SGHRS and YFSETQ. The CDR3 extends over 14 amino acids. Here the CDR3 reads CASSPPLRGAEAFF. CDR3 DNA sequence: TGCGCCAGCAGCCCTCCCCTTCGGGGTGCTGAAGCTTTCTTT.

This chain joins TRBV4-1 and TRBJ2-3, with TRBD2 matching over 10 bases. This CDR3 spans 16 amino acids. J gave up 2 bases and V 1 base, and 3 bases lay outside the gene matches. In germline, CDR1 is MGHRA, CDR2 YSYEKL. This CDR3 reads CASSQGLAGPTDTQYF. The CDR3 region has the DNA TGCGCCAGCAGCCAAGGACTAGCGGGCCCCACAGATACGCAGTATTTT.

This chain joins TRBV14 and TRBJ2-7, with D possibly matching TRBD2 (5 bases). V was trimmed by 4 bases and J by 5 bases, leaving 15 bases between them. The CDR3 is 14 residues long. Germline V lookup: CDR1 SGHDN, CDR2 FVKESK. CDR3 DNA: TGTGCCAGCAGCCTTTTAAGAGGGAGCGACGAGCAGTACTTC. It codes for CASSLLRGSDEQYF.

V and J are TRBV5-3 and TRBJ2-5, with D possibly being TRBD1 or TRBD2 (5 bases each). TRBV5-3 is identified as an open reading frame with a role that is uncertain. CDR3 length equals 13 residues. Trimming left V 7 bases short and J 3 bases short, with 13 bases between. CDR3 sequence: CARCIRGEETQYF. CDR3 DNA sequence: TGTGCCAGATGTATTCGAGGGGAAGAGACCCAGTACTTC.

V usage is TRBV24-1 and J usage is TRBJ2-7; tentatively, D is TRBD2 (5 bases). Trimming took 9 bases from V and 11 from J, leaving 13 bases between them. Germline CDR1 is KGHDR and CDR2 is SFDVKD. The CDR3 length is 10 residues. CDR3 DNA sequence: TGTGCCACCCGTTTAAAGGAGGAGTACTTC. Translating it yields CATRLKEEYF.

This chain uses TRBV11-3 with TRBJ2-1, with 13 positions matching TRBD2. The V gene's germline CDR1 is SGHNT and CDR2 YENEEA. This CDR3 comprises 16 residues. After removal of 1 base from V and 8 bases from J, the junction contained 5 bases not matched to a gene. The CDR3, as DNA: TGTGCCAGCAGCTTAGTACTAGCGGGAGGGCCGGATGAGCAGTTCTTC. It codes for CASSLVLAGGPDEQFF.

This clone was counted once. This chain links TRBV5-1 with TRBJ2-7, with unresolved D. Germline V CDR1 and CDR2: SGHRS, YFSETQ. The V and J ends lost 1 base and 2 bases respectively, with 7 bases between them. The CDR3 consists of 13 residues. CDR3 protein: CASSLLGTYEQYF. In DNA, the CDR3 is TGCGCCAGCAGCTTGCTGGGGACCTACGAGCAGTACTTC.

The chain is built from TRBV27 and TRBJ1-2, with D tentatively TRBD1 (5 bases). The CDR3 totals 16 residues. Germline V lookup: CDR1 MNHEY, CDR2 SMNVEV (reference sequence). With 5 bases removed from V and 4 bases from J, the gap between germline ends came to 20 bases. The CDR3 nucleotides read TGTGCCAGCAGTCTTCGTGGGGGGAGTCGGCTCTATGGCTACACCTTC. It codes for CASSLRGGSRLYGYTF.

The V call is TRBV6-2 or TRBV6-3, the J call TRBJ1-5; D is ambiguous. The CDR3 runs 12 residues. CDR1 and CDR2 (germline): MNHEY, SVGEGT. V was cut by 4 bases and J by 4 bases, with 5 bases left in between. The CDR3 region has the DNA TGTGCCAGCAGTTTTGTTAATCAGCCCCAGCATTTT. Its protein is CASSFVNQPQHF.

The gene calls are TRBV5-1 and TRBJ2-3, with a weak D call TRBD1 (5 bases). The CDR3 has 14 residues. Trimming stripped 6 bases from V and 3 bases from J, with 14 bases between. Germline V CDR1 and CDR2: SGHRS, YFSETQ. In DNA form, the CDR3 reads TGCGCCAGCACCAGGGTAGGGTTGACAGATACGCAGTATTTT. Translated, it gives CASTRVGLTDTQYF.

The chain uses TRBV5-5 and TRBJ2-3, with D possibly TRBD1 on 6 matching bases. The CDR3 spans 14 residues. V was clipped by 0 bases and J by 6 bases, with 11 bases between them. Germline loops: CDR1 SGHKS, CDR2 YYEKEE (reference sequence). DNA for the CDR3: TGTGCCAGCAGCTTGGCCAGGGGCATGGATACGCAGTATTTT. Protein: CASSLARGMDTQYF.

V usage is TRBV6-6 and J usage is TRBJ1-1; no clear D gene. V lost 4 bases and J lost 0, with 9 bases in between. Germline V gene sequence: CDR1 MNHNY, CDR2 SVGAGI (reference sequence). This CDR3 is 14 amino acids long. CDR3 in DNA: TGTGCCAGCAGTTTACTCGGCCTGAACACTGAAGCTTTCTTT. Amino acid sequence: CASSLLGLNTEAFF.

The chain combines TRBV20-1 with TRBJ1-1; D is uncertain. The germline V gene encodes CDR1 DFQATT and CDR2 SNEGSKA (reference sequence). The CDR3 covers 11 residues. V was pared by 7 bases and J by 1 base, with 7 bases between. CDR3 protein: CSGRKNTEAFF. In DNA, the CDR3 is TGCAGTGGGCGGAAGAACACTGAAGCTTTCTTT.

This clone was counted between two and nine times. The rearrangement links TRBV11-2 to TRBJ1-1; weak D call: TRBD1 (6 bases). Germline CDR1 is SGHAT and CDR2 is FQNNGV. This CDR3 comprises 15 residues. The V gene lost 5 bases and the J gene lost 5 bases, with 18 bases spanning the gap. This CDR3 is CASSPVRGAGTEAFF. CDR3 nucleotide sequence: TGTGCCAGCAGCCCGGTTCGGGGGGCAGGGACTGAAGCTTTCTTT.

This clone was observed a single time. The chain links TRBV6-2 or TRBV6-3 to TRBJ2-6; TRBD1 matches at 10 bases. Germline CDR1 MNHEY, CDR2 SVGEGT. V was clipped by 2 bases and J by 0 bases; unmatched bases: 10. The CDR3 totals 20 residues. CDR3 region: CASSYVPGQGTSSGANVLTF. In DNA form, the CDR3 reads TGTGCCAGCAGTTACGTCCCGGGACAGGGGACGAGCTCTGGGGCCAACGTCCTGACTTTC.

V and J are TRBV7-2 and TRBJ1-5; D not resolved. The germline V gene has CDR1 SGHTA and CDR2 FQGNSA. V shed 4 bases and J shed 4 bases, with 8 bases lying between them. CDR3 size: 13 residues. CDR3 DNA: TGTGCCAGCAGCTGGGAACTTAATCAGCCCCAGCATTTT. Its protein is CASSWELNQPQHF.

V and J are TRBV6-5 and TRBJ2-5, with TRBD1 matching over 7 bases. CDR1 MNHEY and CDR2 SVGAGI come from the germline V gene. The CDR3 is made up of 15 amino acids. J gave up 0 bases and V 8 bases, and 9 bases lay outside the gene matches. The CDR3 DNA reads TGTGCCAGCCGCCGAGCCAGGGGGTACCAAGAGACCCAGTACTTC. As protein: CASRRARGYQETQYF.

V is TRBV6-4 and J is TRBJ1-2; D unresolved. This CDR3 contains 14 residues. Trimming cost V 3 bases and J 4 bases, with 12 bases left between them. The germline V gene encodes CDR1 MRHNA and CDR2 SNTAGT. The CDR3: CASSEEEGGYGYTF. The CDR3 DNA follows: TGTGCCAGCAGTGAGGAGGAGGGAGGCTATGGCTACACCTTC.

The CDR3, as DNA: TGTGCCAGCAGCGTAGGGGGACTAGCGGGGGAGACCCAGTACTTC. Translating it yields CASSVGGLAGETQYF. The chain has TRBV9 and TRBJ2-5, with 13 nucleotides matching TRBD2. This CDR3 spans 15 amino acids. Germline CDR1 and CDR2: SGDLS and YYNGEE. V dropped 0 bases and J dropped 5; count of bases not matched to a gene: 1. Variable domain in full (rest from reference TRBV9 and TRBJ2-5): DSGVTQTPKHLITATGQRVTLRCSPRSGDLSVYWYQQSLDQGLQFLIQYYNGEERAKGNILERFSAQQFPDLHSELNLSSLELGDSALYFCASSVGGLAGETQYFGPGTRLLVL.

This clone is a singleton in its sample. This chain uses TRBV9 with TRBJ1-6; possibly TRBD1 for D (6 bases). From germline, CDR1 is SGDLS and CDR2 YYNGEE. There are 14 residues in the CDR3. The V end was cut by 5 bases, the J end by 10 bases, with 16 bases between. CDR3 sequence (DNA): TGTGCCAGCAGTGTTACAGGGTCTGGGTCACCCCTCCACTTT. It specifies CASSVTGSGSPLHF. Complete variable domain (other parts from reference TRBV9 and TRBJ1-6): DSGVTQTPKHLITATGQRVTLRCSPRSGDLSVYWYQQSLDQGLQFLIQYYNGEERAKGNILERFSAQQFPDLHSELNLSSLELGDSALYFCASSVTGSGSPLHFGNGTRLTVT.